Here is one T cell receptor (beta chain) with its context. Antigen: not known. From germline, CDR1 is SGHKS and CDR2 YYEKEE (reference sequence). The CDR3 has 15 residues. V was pared by 1 base and J by 2 bases, with 10 bases between. This sample is drawn from a study of cytomegalovirus exposure and HLA in healthy donors. Overall study findings and caveats: Most TCR sequences were seen very rarely across donors, but some public TCRs occurred in many. Donors were assumed by presence/absence analyses to have roughly uniform sequencing depth.

It was with 60 Vbeta and 13 Jbeta primers that the PCR ran. Profiled with immunoSEQ multiplex PCR; TCRdb holds only in-frame clones, not every one. Of about 130,000 clones in the sample, roughly 80% were seen once. The chain uses TRBV5-5 and TRBJ1-5; the D is unclear. The receptor was isolated from a man aged 30 to 45 in good health and CMV-seropositive. Sequenced sample: PBMCs. The CDR3 is CASSLTAAGNQPQHF. CDR3 DNA: TGTGCCAGCAGCTTGACTGCGGCGGGCAATCAGCCCCAGCATTTT.